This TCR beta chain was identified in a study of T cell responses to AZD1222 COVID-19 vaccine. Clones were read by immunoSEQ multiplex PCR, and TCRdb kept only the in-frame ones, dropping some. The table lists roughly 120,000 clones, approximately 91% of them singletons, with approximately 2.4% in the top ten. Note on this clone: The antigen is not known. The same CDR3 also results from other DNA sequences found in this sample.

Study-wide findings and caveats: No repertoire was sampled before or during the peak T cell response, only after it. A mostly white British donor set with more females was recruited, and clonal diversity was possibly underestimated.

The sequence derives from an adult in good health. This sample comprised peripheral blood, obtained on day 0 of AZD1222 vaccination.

The CDR3 sequence is CASRLNTEAFF. The CDR3 DNA follows: TGTGCCAGCAGACTGAACACTGAAGCTTTCTTT. The V call is TRBV28, the J call TRBJ1-1; D is unclear. V lost 6 bases and J lost 0, with 2 bases in between. The CDR3 is 11 amino acids. Germline CDR1 reads MDHEN; CDR2 reads SYDVKM.